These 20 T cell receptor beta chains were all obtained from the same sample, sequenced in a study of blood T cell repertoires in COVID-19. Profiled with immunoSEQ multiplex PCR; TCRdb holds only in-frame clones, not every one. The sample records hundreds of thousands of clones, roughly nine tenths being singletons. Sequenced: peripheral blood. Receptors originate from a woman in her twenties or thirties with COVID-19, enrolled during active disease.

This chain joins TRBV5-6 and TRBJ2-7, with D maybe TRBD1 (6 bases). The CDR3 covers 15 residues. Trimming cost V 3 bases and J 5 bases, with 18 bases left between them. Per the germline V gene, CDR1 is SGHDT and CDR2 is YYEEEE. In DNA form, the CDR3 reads TGTGCCAGCAGCTCCGACAGGTTCCTACCCCACGAGCAGTACTTC. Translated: CASSSDRFLPHEQYF.

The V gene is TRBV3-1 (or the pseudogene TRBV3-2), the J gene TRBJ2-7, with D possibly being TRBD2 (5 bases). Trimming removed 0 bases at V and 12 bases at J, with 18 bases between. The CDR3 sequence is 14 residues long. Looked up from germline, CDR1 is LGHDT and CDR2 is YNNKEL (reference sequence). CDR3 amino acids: CASSQDGRTVEVYF. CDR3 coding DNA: TGTGCCAGCAGCCAAGACGGTAGGACGGTGGAGGTGTACTTC.

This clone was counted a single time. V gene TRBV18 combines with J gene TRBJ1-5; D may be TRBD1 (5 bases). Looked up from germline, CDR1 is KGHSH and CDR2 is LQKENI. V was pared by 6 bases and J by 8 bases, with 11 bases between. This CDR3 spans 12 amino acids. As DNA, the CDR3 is TGTGCCAGCTCCTCAGGGAATGAGCCCCAGCATTTT. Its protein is CASSSGNEPQHF.

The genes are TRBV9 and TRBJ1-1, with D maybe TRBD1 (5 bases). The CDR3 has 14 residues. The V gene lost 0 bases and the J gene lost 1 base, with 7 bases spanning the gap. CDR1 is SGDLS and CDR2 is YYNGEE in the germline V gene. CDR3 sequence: CASSVVTANTEAFF. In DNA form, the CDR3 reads TGTGCCAGCAGCGTAGTGACAGCGAACACTGAAGCTTTCTTT.

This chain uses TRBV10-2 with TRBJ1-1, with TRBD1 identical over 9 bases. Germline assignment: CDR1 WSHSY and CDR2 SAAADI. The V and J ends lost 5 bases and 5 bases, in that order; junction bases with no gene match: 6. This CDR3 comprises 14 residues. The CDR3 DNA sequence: TGCGCCAGCAGTCCCAGACAGGGGGAGACTGAAGCTTTCTTT. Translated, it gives CASSPRQGETEAFF.

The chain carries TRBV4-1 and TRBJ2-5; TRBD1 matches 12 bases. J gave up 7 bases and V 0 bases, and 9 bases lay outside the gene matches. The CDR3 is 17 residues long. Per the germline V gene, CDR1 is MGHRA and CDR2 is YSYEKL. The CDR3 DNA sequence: TGCGCCAGCAGCCAAGAAACCCAGGGACAGGGGGCTGGGACCCAGTACTTC. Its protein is CASSQETQGQGAGTQYF.

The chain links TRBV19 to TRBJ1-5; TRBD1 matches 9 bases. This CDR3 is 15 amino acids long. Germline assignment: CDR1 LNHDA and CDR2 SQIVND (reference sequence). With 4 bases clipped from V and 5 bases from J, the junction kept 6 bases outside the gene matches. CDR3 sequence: CASSTGQGRHQPQHF. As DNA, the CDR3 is TGTGCCAGTAGTACCGGACAGGGGAGACATCAGCCCCAGCATTTT.

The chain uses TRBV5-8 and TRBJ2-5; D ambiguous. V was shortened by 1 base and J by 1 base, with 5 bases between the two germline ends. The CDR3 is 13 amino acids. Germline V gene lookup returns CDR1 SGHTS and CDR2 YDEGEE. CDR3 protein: CASSLSFQETQYF. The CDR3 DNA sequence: TGTGCCAGCAGCTTGTCATTCCAAGAGACCCAGTACTTC.

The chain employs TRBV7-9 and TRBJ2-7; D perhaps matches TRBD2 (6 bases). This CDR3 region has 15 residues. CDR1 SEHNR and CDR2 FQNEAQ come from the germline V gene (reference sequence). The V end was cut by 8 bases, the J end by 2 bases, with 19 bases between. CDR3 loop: CASSGLPGRPYEQYF. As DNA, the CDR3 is TGTGCCAGCTCTGGTCTTCCTGGGAGGCCCTACGAGCAGTACTTC.

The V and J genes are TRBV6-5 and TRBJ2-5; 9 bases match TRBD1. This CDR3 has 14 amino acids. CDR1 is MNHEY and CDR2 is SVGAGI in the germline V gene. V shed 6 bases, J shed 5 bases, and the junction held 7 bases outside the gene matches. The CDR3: CASRQQGARETQYF. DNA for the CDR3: TGTGCCAGCAGACAACAGGGGGCCCGGGAGACCCAGTACTTC.

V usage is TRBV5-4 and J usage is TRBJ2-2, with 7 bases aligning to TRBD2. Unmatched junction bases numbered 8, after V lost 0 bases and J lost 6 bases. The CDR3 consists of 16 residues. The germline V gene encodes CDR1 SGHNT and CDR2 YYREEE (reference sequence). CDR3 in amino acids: CASSLVPGRGAGELFF. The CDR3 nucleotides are TGTGCCAGCAGCTTGGTTCCAGGGAGGGGCGCCGGGGAGCTGTTTTTT.

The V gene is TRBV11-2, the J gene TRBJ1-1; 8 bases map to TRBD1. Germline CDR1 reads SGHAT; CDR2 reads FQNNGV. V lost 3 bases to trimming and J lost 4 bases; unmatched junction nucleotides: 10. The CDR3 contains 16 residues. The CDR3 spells CASSFLQGAQGTEAFF. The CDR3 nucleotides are TGTGCCAGCAGCTTTCTGCAGGGGGCCCAGGGCACTGAAGCTTTCTTT.

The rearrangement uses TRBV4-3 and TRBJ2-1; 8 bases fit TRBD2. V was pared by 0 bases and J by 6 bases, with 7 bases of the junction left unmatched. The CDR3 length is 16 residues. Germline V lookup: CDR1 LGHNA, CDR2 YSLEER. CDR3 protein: CASSQEPPGGPNEQFF. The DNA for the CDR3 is TGCGCCAGCAGCCAAGAACCCCCGGGGGGGCCCAATGAGCAGTTCTTC.

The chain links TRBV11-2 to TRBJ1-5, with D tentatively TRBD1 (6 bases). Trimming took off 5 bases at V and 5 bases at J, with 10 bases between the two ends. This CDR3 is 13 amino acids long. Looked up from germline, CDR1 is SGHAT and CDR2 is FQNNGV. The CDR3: CASSQGYHQPQHF. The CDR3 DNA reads TGTGCCAGCAGCCAGGGGTACCATCAGCCCCAGCATTTT.

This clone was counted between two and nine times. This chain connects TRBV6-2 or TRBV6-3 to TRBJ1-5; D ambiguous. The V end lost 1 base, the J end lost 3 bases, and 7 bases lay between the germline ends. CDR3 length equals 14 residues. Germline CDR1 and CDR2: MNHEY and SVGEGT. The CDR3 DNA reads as TGTGCCAGCAGTTACTTTCGGGTCAATCAGCCCCAGCATTTT. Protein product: CASSYFRVNQPQHF.

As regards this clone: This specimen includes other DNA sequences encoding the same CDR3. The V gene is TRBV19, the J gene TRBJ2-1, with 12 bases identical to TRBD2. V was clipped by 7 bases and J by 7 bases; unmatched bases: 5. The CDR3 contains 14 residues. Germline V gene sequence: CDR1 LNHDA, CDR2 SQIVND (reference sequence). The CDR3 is CASTGLAGRNEQFF. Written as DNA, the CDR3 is TGTGCCAGTACAGGACTAGCGGGGAGAAATGAGCAGTTCTTC.

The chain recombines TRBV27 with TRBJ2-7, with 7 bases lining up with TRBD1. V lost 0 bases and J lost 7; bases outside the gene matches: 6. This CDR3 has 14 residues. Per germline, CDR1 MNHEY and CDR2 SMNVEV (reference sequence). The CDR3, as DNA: TGTGCCAGCAGTTTATCGATTGGGACAGAAGAGCAGTACTTC. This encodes CASSLSIGTEEQYF.

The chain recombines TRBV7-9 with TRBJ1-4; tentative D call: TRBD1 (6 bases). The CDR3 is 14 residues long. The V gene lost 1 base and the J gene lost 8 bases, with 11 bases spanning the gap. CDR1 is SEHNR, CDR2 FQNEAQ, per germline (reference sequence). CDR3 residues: CASSLGQGWEKLFF. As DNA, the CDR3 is TGTGCCAGCAGCTTAGGCCAGGGGTGGGAAAAACTGTTTTTT.

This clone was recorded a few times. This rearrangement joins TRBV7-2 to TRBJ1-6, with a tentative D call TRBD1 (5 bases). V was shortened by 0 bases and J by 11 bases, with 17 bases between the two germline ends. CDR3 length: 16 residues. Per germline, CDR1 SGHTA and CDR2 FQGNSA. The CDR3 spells CASSLASSAGPTPLHF. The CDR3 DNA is TGTGCCAGCAGCTTAGCCAGTTCGGCAGGGCCAACACCCCTCCACTTT.

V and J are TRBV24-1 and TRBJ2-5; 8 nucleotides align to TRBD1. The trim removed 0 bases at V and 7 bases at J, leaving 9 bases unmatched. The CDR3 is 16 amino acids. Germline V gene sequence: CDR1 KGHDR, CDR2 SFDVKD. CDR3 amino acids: CATSDLSGGLSGTQYF. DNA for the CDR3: TGTGCCACCAGTGATTTGTCAGGGGGCTTGTCTGGGACCCAGTACTTC.